These T cell receptor beta chains were read from a single sample in a study of graft-versus-host responses after intestinal transplantation. For these TCRs, the target antigens are not known. This table comes from immunoSEQ multiplex PCR, and its TCRdb copy is limited to in-frame clones, with some not included. The sample has over 100,000 clones, around nine tenths seen once. The material was unstimulated CD4+ T cells sorted from spleen or lymph node cells, obtained before transplant. These receptors all come from a human donor who was the organ donor for an intestinal transplant. Each CDR3 is given without its conserved first and last residue. Size is stated for part of the rows, as once, few or many counts, or as a class when the clone is expanded.

V	length	size	J	CDR3
TRBV10-3	13	.	TRBJ2-7	ASGDWGQGSYEQY
TRBV18	12	.	TRBJ2-1	ATARGSGSNEQF
TRBV7-2	10	.	TRBJ1-2	ASSLSGGGYT
TRBV5-1	13	.	TRBJ1-5	ASSSDGLVTQPQH
TRBV6-1	11	.	TRBJ1-2	ASRDRAHYGYT
TRBV6-5	11	.	TRBJ1-4	ASSYDRYEKLF
TRBV6-1	12	.	TRBJ1-4	ASSPTGGEEKLF
TRBV19	13	.	TRBJ1-2	ASSIPQGLSYGYT
TRBV20-1	9	.	TRBJ2-7	SQGSSYEQY
TRBV5-1	13	.	TRBJ2-7	ASSLNGPSSYEQY
TRBV7-8	16	.	TRBJ2-7	ASSLVGASGLSTSEQY
TRBV28	15	.	TRBJ2-1	ASSLAGLAETYNEQF
TRBV5-6	10	.	TRBJ1-2	ASTETGFGYT
TRBV6-1	12	.	TRBJ1-2	ASRAPGLTYGYT
TRBV18	13	few	TRBJ1-1	ASSYSYRGITEAF
TRBV2	11	.	TRBJ1-5	ASRGNSNQPQH
TRBV11-2	13	.	TRBJ2-1	ASSLQGSPYNEQF
TRBV7-6	9	.	TRBJ2-5	ASSIKETQY
TRBV7-6	13	once	TRBJ1-2	ASSLEGQGYYGYT
TRBV15	15	once	TRBJ2-1	ATSSGNWAGEVNEQF
TRBV5-1	12	.	TRBJ2-7	ASSGGQGAYEQY